This T cell receptor (beta chain) emerged from a study of blood T cell repertoires in COVID-19. In the study overall: Material from acute and convalescent COVID-19 was sourced from the United States, Italy and Spain. T cells, B-cell-depleted T cells, or PBMCs supplied cDNA or gDNA.

V dropped 2 bases and J dropped 5; count of bases not matched to a gene: 10. Germline CDR1 SGHRS, CDR2 YFSETQ. This CDR3 comprises 15 residues. Authors' methods: Reference gene primer amplification gave estimated nucleated cell counts. TCRdb keeps only in-frame clones here, not all; method: immunoSEQ multiplex PCR. That table is the source of V, J and clone size, and D and trimming were worked out from the DNA. Here the sample spans tens of thousands of clones, roughly 90% being singletons. Sequenced material: peripheral blood. The sequence derives from a human donor in a cohort sampled during active COVID-19. The chain joins TRBV5-1 to TRBJ2-7, with TRBD2 identical over 7 bases. The chain's CDR3 is CASSFWGREGNEQYF. CDR3 DNA sequence: TGCGCCAGCAGCTTTTGGGGCAGGGAGGGCAACGAGCAGTACTTC.